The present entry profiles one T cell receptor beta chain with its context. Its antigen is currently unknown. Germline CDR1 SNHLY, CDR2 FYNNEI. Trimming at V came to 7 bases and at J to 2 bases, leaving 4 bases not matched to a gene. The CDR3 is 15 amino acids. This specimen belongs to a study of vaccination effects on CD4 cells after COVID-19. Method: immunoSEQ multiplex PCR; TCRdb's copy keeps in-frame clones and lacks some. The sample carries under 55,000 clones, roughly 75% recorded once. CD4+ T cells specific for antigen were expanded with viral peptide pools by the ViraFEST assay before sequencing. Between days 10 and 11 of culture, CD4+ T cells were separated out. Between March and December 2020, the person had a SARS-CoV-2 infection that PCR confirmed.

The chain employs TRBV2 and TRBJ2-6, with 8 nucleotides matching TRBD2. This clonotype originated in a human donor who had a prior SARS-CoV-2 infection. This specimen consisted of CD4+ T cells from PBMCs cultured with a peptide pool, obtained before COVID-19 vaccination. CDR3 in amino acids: CASIRGGPGANVLTF. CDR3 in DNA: TGTGCCAGCATACGGGGGGGCCCTGGGGCCAACGTCCTGACTTTC.